This TCR beta chain was sequenced in a study of CD8 T cells in ankylosing spondylitis. Germline V gene data show CDR1 as DFQATT and CDR2 as SNEGSKA (reference sequence). This CDR3 contains 14 residues. The germline V and J ends were trimmed by 0 bases and 5 bases, with 11 bases remaining between them. One entry per CDR3 protein results from TCRdb running MiXCR on the 5' RACE reads. The repertoire holds 250,000 to 400,000 distinct CDR3 sequences, under 14% seen once, with roughly 9% in the top ten. This clonotype was seen ten or more times. This clonotype was sampled from a female donor with ankylosing spondylitis or in good health (not recorded which). The rearrangement uses TRBV20-1 and TRBJ2-1, with D possibly matching TRBD2 (6 bases). The sequencing sample was made of blood, either unsorted or a sorted T cell fraction (not recorded which). CDR3 amino acids: CSARDGGVNNEQFF. DNA for the CDR3: TGCAGTGCTAGAGATGGAGGGGTGAACAATGAGCAGTTCTTC.